Below are 5 T cell receptor beta chains sequenced from a single sample in a study of T cell changes during pregnancy in multiple sclerosis. Only in-frame clones appear in the TCRdb table, and some are missing; sequencing was by immunoSEQ multiplex PCR. The sample shows 60,000 or so clones, around 93% of them seen only once. This material consisted of CD4+ T cells from peripheral blood mononuclear cells, taken before pregnancy. These receptor sequences come from a female donor with multiple sclerosis, enrolled in a pregnancy study.

This clone was observed a single time. The V gene is TRBV18, the J gene TRBJ2-1, with D perhaps matching TRBD2 (5 bases). The CDR3 length is 15 residues. V lost 2 bases and J 0 bases, leaving 8 bases between the germline ends. Germline V lookup: CDR1 KGHSH, CDR2 LQKENI. This CDR3 is CASSPGEGSYNEQFF. DNA of the CDR3: TGTGCCAGCTCACCAGGAGAGGGCTCCTACAATGAGCAGTTCTTC.

This rearrangement joins TRBV4-1 to TRBJ2-3; possible D gene TRBD2, 5 bases. Germline lookup yields CDR1 MGHRA and CDR2 YSYEKL. V shed 4 bases and J shed 0 bases, with 14 bases lying between them. The CDR3 is 16 residues long. The CDR3 DNA follows: TGCGCCAGCAGCCGGATCCGGGGAAATAGCACAGATACGCAGTATTTT. Protein sequence: CASSRIRGNSTDTQYF.

The chain has TRBV2 and TRBJ1-4; possibly TRBD1 for D (5 bases). Trimming stripped 8 bases from V and 0 bases from J, with 13 bases between. Germline V gene lookup returns CDR1 SNHLY and CDR2 FYNNEI. The CDR3 spans 15 residues. For the CDR3, the DNA is TGTGCCAGCCGGACATATGGTTCAACTAATGAAAAACTGTTTTTT. It codes for CASRTYGSTNEKLFF. The whole variable domain, filled in from reference TRBV2 and TRBJ1-4, reads EPEVTQTPSHQVTQMGQEVILRCVPISNHLYFYWYRQILGQKVEFLVSFYNNEISEKSEIFDDQFSVERPDGSNFTLKIRSTKLEDSAMYFCASRTYGSTNEKLFFGSGTQLSVL.

This clone was seen once. The chain carries TRBV19 and TRBJ2-7; tentative D call: TRBD2 (6 bases). Per germline, CDR1 LNHDA and CDR2 SQIVND (reference sequence). The V end lost 3 bases, the J end lost 3 bases, and 12 bases lay between the germline ends. This CDR3 region has 14 residues. CDR3 sequence: CASSMKRGGYEQYF. DNA for the CDR3: TGTGCCAGTAGTATGAAAAGGGGAGGCTACGAGCAGTACTTC.

A single count supports this clone. The chain has TRBV11-2 and TRBJ2-2, with a weak D call TRBD2 (6 bases). V was shortened by 2 bases and J by 6 bases, with 13 bases between the two germline ends. The CDR3 loop spans 15 amino acids. Germline V gives CDR1 SGHAT, CDR2 FQNNGV. Here the CDR3 DNA reads TGTGCCAGCAGCTTAAGACTAGAGGGTGCCGGGGAGCTGTTTTTT. Protein sequence: CASSLRLEGAGELFF.